The present TCR beta chain was sequenced within a study of blood T cell repertoires in COVID-19. About the research overall: COVID-19 samples, acute and convalescent, were from the United States, Italy and Spain. The analysed material was cDNA or gDNA that came from T cells, B-cell-depleted T cells, or PBMCs.

A single count supports this clone. How the authors handled the data: Cell counts per sample came from amplifying reference gene primers. Sequenced by immunoSEQ multiplex PCR; TCRdb stores in-frame clones only, minus some. For V, J and clone size, that table is used; D and trimming come from the DNA. Of about 120,000 clones listed, over 75% are singletons. Germline lookup yields CDR1 SGHRS and CDR2 YFSETQ. V lost 4 bases to trimming and J lost 7 bases, with 20 bases between them. The CDR3 runs to 15 residues. The sequencing input was peripheral blood. The genes are TRBV5-1 and TRBJ1-1, with D maybe TRBD1 (5 bases). The origin of this receptor is a man aged 60 to 75 with acute or convalescent COVID-19. The DNA of the CDR3 is TGCGCCAGCAGCATCGGCTCGGGGGGTCAATTTGAAGCTTTCTTT. Protein product: CASSIGSGGQFEAFF.